This TCR beta chain stems from a study of T cell changes during pregnancy in multiple sclerosis. The CDR3 is 16 amino acids. V was trimmed by 6 bases and J by 0 bases, leaving 19 bases between them. CDR1 and CDR2 from the germline V gene are GTSNPN and SVGIG (reference sequence). Assay used: immunoSEQ multiplex PCR; TCRdb lists only in-frame clones, some missing. The sample records about 73,000 clones, around 92% being singletons. The sequence derives from a female donor in good health, enrolled as a control in a pregnancy study. Here the sequenced sample was peripheral blood, taken in the third trimester of pregnancy. The V gene is TRBV30, the J gene TRBJ2-3, with D possibly TRBD1 on 6 matching bases. The CDR3 DNA follows: TGTGCCTGCCGCCGTGGGGACACAGAAAGCACAGATACGCAGTATTTT. Translation: CACRRGDTESTDTQYF.